The 20 T cell receptor beta chains below all came from one sample that was sequenced in a study of T cell clones after liver transplantation. Method: immunoSEQ multiplex PCR; TCRdb's copy keeps in-frame clones and lacks some. The repertoire has fewer than 80,000 clones, around 80% of them found once; the top ten carry 2.1%. The sample in question was CD4+ T cells from blood, obtained less than 50 months after liver transplant. The receptors here all came from a human patient who received a liver transplant. Some T cells may originate from the graft donor.

Turning to this clone: The identical CDR3 is also encoded by other nucleotide sequences in the sample. This chain uses TRBV9 with TRBJ1-1; 8 bases line up with TRBD1. The trim removed 2 bases at V and 8 bases at J, leaving 2 bases unmatched. The CDR3 consists of 12 residues. The germline V gene has CDR1 SGDLS and CDR2 YYNGEE. Here the CDR3 DNA reads TGTGCCAGCAGCGTCGACAGGGGCGAAGCTTTCTTT. Amino acid sequence: CASSVDRGEAFF.

The chain carries TRBV18 and TRBJ2-2; D unclear. Trimming removed 3 bases at V and 2 bases at J, with 10 bases between. This CDR3 has 15 amino acids. Germline CDR1 is KGHSH and CDR2 is LQKENI. The CDR3 sequence is CASSPSRVNTGELFF. CDR3 DNA sequence: TGTGCCAGCTCACCGAGTCGAGTTAACACCGGGGAGCTGTTTTTT.

The rearrangement uses TRBV2 and TRBJ2-1; D gene ambiguous. The V end lost 0 bases, the J end lost 7 bases, and 16 bases lay between the germline ends. Germline CDR1 is SNHLY and CDR2 is FYNNEI. The CDR3 consists of 16 residues. The CDR3 DNA sequence: TGTGCCAGCAGTGAAGCTTTGAAAGGCCCTCGAAATGAGCAGTTCTTC. Translating gives CASSEALKGPRNEQFF.

The rearrangement uses TRBV19 and TRBJ2-6, with D perhaps matching TRBD1 or TRBD2 (5 bases each). Germline V lookup: CDR1 LNHDA, CDR2 SQIVND (reference sequence). The CDR3 length is 17 residues. V was pared by 1 base and J by 2 bases, with 12 bases between. This chain's CDR3 is CASSIGEGMAGANVLTF. In DNA, the CDR3 is TGTGCCAGTAGTATAGGTGAGGGGATGGCTGGGGCCAACGTCCTGACTTTC.

The chain uses TRBV5-4 and TRBJ1-4; 8 bases map to TRBD1. The CDR3 runs 14 residues. With 3 bases clipped from V and 7 bases from J, the junction kept 5 bases outside the gene matches. The germline V gene has CDR1 SGHNT and CDR2 YYREEE (reference sequence). Here the CDR3 reads CASSSNRGSEKLFF. The CDR3, as DNA: TGTGCCAGCAGCTCTAACAGGGGGAGTGAAAAACTGTTTTTT.

The chain joins TRBV19 to TRBJ1-1, with 8 bases fitting TRBD1. With 7 bases clipped from V and 7 bases from J, the junction kept 8 bases outside the gene matches. Germline lookup yields CDR1 LNHDA and CDR2 SQIVND (reference sequence). CDR3 size: 13 residues. In DNA form, the CDR3 reads TGTGCCAGTACCGTTACAGGGGGAGGTGAAGCTTTCTTT. Its translation: CASTVTGGGEAFF. Supplemented by reference TRBV19 and TRBJ1-1, the full variable domain reads DGGITQSPKYLFRKEGQNVTLSCEQNLNHDAMYWYRQDPGQGLRLIYYSQIVNDFQKGDIAEGYSVSREKKESFPLTVTSAQKNPTAFYLCASTVTGGGEAFFGQGTRLTVV.

Turning to this clone: The junction differs from germline at one of its ends, possibly a read error. The chain couples TRBV6-6 to TRBJ2-7, with TRBD1 matching over 9 bases. CDR3 length equals 12 residues. In germline, CDR1 is MNHNY, CDR2 SVGAGI (reference sequence). CDR3 in DNA: TGTGCCAGCAACTCCGCCGGGACAGGGATCCCCTTC. Its translation: CASNSAGTGIPF.

The chain carries TRBV5-1 and TRBJ1-4, with D unclear. Trimming took off 7 bases at V and 8 bases at J, with 18 bases between the two ends. Germline CDR1 is SGHRS and CDR2 is YFSETQ. CDR3 length: 14 amino acids. The CDR3 protein is CASSPGSSREKLFF. DNA for the CDR3: TGCGCCAGCTCACCGGGTTCGTCGAGGGAAAAACTGTTTTTT.

The chain joins TRBV9 to TRBJ1-2; 7 nucleotides agree with TRBD1. Germline assignment: CDR1 SGDLS and CDR2 YYNGEE. V shed 4 bases and J 4 bases; nucleotides not matched to a gene: 10. The CDR3 spans 15 residues. This CDR3 reads CASSNKQGSIYGYTF. Written as DNA, the CDR3 is TGTGCCAGCAGCAATAAACAGGGGAGCATCTATGGCTACACCTTC.

The chain couples TRBV7-2 to TRBJ1-4; D is perhaps TRBD1 (5 bases). V gave up 2 bases and J gave up 13 bases, with 11 bases separating them. This CDR3 contains 12 residues. Germline assignment: CDR1 SGHTA and CDR2 FQGNSA. The CDR3 region is CASSLSLGALFF. In nucleotides, the CDR3 is TGTGCCAGCAGCTTATCCCTCGGGGCACTGTTTTTT.

This rearrangement joins TRBV5-1 to TRBJ2-1; tentatively, D is TRBD1 (6 bases). This CDR3 is built from 13 residues. From germline, CDR1 is SGHRS and CDR2 YFSETQ. Trimming removed 4 bases from V and 9 bases from J, with 14 bases in between. Here the CDR3 reads CASSRNRAGEQFF. CDR3 in DNA: TGCGCCAGCAGCAGAAACAGGGCCGGTGAGCAGTTCTTC.

The chain employs TRBV6-1 and TRBJ2-7; D possibly corresponds to TRBD1 (5 bases). The V gene lost 1 base and the J gene lost 2 bases, with 12 bases spanning the gap. Germline values: CDR1 MNHNS, CDR2 SASEGT. This CDR3 spans 15 amino acids. CDR3 sequence: CASSEGVGRAYEQYF. The CDR3 bases are TGTGCCAGCAGTGAAGGGGTGGGCAGGGCCTACGAGCAGTACTTC.

The chain couples TRBV28 to TRBJ2-5; D is ambiguous. Trimming shortened V by 4 bases and J by 2 bases, and 5 bases separated the two germline ends. This CDR3 is built from 12 residues. CDR1 is MDHEN, CDR2 SYDVKM, per germline. This CDR3 is CASSSKQETQYF. The CDR3 DNA is TGTGCCAGCAGTTCAAAACAAGAGACCCAGTACTTC.

Points on this clone: This CDR3 is also generated by other DNA sequences in the sample. This chain uses TRBV19 with TRBJ1-2, with D unresolved. The germline gives CDR1 LNHDA, CDR2 SQIVND (reference sequence). With 8 bases removed from V and 5 bases from J, the gap between germline ends came to 12 bases. The CDR3 has 12 residues. The CDR3 is CASSEGFYGYTF. DNA for the CDR3: TGTGCCAGTTCAGAGGGTTTTTATGGCTACACCTTC.

This rearrangement joins TRBV5-8 to TRBJ2-2; 10 bases line up with TRBD2. J gave up 2 bases and V 1 base, and 5 bases lay outside the gene matches. Germline CDR1 is SGHTS and CDR2 is YDEGEE. The CDR3 has 17 residues. CDR3 amino acids: CASSLTLAGDNTGELFF. In DNA, the CDR3 is TGTGCCAGCAGCTTGACCCTAGCGGGGGACAACACCGGGGAGCTGTTTTTT.

This clone has just one count. The chain recombines TRBV6-1 with TRBJ2-2; the D call may be TRBD1 or TRBD2 (5 bases each). Between the trimmed V and J ends, which lost 10 bases and 1 base, there was a span of 13 bases. CDR3 length equals 14 residues. Looked up from germline, CDR1 is MNHNS and CDR2 is SASEGT. The CDR3 DNA reads TGTGCCACCCTGTTGGGGGAGAACACCGGGGAGCTGTTTTTT. Translating gives CATLLGENTGELFF.

This clone was recorded many times. The rearrangement joins TRBV14 to TRBJ2-3, with D possibly being TRBD2 (6 bases). Germline values: CDR1 SGHDN, CDR2 FVKESK. The CDR3 spans 18 residues. V was shortened by 2 bases and J by 1 base, with 19 bases between the two germline ends. This chain's CDR3 is CASSQLDGRLRGTDTQYF. The DNA for the CDR3 is TGTGCCAGCAGCCAATTGGACGGGAGACTTCGCGGCACAGATACGCAGTATTTT.

The genes are TRBV30 and TRBJ2-7; TRBD2 might be the D (5 bases). This CDR3 has 12 amino acids. V was shortened by 5 bases and J by 1 base, with 9 bases between the two germline ends. Germline CDR1 reads GTSNPN; CDR2 reads SVGIG (reference sequence). CDR3 protein: CAWGTSSYEQYF. CDR3 nucleotide sequence: TGTGCCTGGGGTACTAGTTCCTACGAGCAGTACTTC.

The chain uses TRBV5-1 and TRBJ2-5, with D possibly being TRBD2 (6 bases). Germline lookup yields CDR1 SGHRS and CDR2 YFSETQ. This CDR3 has 16 residues. The V end was cut by 0 bases, the J end by 0 bases, with 12 bases between. The CDR3 region is CASSLVGSGNQETQYF. DNA of the CDR3: TGCGCCAGCAGCTTGGTCGGTAGCGGAAACCAAGAGACCCAGTACTTC.

This chain links TRBV2 with TRBJ1-5, with TRBD1 matching 7 bases. The V gene's germline CDR1 is SNHLY and CDR2 FYNNEI. V lost 4 bases to trimming and J lost 4 bases; unmatched junction nucleotides: 7. This CDR3 has 15 amino acids. This chain's CDR3 is CASSGRQGGNQPQHF. CDR3 coding DNA: TGTGCCAGCAGTGGACGACAGGGAGGTAATCAGCCCCAGCATTTT.